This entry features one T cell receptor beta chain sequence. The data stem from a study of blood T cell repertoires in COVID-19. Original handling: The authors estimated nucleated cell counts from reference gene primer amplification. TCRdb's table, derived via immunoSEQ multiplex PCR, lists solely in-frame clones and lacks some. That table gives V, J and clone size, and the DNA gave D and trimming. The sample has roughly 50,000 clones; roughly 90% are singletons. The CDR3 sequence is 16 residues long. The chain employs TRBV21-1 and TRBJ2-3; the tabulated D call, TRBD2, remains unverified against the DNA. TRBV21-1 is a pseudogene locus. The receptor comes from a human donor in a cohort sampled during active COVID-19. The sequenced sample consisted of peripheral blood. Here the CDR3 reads CASSVLAGAQGDTQYF. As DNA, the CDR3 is TGTGCCAGCAGCGTACTAGCGGGGGCCCAAGGGGATACGCAGTATTTT.